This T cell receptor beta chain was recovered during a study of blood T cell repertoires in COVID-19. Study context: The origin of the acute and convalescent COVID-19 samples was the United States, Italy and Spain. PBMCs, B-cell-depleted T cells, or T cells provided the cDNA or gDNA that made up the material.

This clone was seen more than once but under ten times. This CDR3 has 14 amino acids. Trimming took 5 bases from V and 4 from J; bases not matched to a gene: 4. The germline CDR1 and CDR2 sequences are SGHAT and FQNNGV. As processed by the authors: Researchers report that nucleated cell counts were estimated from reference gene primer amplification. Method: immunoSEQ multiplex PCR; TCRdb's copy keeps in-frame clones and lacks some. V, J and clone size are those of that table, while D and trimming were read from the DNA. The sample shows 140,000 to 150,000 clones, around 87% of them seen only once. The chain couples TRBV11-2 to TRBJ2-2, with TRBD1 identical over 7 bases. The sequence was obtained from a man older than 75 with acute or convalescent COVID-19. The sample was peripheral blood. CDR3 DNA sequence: TGTGCCAGCAGCGGACAGGTTGGCACCGGGGAGCTGTTTTTT. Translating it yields CASSGQVGTGELFF.